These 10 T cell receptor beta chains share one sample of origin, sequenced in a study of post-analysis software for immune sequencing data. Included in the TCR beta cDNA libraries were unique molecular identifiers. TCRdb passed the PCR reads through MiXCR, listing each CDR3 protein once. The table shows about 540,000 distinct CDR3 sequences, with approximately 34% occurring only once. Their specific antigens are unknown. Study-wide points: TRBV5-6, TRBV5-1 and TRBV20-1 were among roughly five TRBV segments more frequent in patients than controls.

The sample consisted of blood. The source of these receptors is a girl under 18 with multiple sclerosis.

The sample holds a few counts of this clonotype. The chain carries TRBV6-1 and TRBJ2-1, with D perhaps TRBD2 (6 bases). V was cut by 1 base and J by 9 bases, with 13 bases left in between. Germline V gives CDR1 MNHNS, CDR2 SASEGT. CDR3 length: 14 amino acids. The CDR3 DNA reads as TGTGCCAGCAGTGAAGGACTAGAGCAGGGTGAGCAGTTCTTC. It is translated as CASSEGLEQGEQFF.

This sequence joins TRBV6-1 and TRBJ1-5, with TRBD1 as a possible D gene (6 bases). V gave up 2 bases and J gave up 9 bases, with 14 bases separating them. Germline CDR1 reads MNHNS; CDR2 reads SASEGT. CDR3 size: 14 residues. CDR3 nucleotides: TGTGCCAGCAGTGAAACCGGGACACGGCCGCCCCAGCATTTT. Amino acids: CASSETGTRPPQHF.

The CDR3 DNA is TGTGCCAGCAGCAGGATCGGGGCAGAGACCCAGTACTTC. Translated: CASSRIGAETQYF. The chain employs TRBV6-1 and TRBJ2-5; D could derive from TRBD1 or TRBD2 (5 bases each). Trimming took 6 bases from V and 4 from J, leaving 12 bases between them. The CDR3 length is 13 residues. Germline V gene sequence: CDR1 MNHNS, CDR2 SASEGT.

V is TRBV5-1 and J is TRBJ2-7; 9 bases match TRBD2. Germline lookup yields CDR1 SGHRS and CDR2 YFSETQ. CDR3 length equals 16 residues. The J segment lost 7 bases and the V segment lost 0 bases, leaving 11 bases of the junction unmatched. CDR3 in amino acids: CASSLAQTSGGGEQYF. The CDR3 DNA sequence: TGCGCCAGCAGCTTGGCCCAGACTAGCGGAGGTGGTGAGCAGTACTTC.

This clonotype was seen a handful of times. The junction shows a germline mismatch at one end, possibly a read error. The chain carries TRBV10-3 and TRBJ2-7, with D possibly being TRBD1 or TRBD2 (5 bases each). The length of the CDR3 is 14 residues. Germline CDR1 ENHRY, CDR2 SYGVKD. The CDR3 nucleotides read TGTACCATCGGGTTAGGGGACCTCTCCTACGAGCAGTACTTC. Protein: CTIGLGDLSYEQYF.

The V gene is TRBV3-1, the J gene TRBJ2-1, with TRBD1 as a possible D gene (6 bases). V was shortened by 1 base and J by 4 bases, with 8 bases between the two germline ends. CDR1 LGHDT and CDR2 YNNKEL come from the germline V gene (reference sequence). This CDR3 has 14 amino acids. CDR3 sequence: CASSQAGQYNEQFF. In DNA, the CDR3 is TGTGCCAGCAGCCAAGCCGGACAGTACAATGAGCAGTTCTTC.

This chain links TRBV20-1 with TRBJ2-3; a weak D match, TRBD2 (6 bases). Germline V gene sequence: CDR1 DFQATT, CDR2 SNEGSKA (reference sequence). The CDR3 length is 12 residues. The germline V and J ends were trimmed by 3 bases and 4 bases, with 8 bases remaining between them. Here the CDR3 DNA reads TGCAGTGCTAGGGCTAGCGCAGATACGCAGTATTTT. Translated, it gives CSARASADTQYF.

The chain's CDR3 is CASRLYRGLAGGRQLPPQETQYF. The CDR3 DNA follows: TGTGCCAGCAGACTTTACCGGGGACTAGCGGGGGGGCGACAACTGCCACCCCAAGAGACCCAGTACTTC. The chain uses TRBV6-2 or TRBV6-3 and TRBJ2-5; TRBD2 aligns across 16 bases. With V trimmed by 6 bases and J by 1 base, 23 bases remained unmatched. The CDR3 spans 23 residues. Per the germline V gene, CDR1 is MNHEY and CDR2 is SVGEGT.

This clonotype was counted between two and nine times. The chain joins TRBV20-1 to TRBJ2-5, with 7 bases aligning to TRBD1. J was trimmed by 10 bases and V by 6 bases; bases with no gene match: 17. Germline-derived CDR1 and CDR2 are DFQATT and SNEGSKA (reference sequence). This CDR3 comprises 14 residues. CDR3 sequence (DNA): TGCAGTGCCGATGGGGGACAGTCACCATTTAACCAGTACTTC. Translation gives CSADGGQSPFNQYF.

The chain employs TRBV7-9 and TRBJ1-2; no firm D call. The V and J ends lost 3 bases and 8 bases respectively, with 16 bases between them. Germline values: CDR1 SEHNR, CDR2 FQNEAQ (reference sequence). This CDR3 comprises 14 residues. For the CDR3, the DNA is TGTGCCAGCAGCTTGCCCCTCCGGGCCGGGGGCTACACCTTC. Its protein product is CASSLPLRAGGYTF.